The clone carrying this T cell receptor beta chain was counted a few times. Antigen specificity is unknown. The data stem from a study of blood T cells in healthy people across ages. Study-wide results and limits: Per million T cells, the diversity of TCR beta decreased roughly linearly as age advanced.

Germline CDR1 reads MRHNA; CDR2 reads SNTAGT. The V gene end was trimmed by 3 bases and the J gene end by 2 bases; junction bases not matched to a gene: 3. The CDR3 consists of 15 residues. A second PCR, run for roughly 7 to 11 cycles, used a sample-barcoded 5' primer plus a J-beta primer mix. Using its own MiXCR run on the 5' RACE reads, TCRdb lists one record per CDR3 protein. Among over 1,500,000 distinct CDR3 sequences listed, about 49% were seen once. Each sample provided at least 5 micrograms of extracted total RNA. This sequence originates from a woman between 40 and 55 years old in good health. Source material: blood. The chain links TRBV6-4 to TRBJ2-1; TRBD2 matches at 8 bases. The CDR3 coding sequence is TGTGCCAGCAGTGAACTAGCGGAGACCTACAATGAGCAGTTCTTC. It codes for CASSELAETYNEQFF.